The 10 T cell receptor beta chains in this list originate from one sample, sequenced in a study of blood T cell repertoires in COVID-19. The protocol was immunoSEQ multiplex PCR, while the TCRdb copy is restricted to in-frame clones and leaves out a portion. This sample has 300,000 to 350,000 clones, with about 92% found just once. Material for sequencing was peripheral blood. The receptors were gathered from a woman aged 60-70 years with COVID-19, enrolled during active disease.

The chain employs TRBV6-5 and TRBJ2-1, with 7 bases fitting TRBD1. With V trimmed by 7 bases and J by 0 bases, 9 bases remained unmatched. This CDR3 is built from 16 residues. Germline loops: CDR1 MNHEY, CDR2 SVGAGI. CDR3 residues: CASTYSTGSSYNEQFF. CDR3 bases: TGTGCCAGCACTTATTCGACAGGGAGCTCCTACAATGAGCAGTTCTTC.

This clone was seen only once. This rearrangement joins TRBV4-1 to TRBJ2-3; 9 bases are a match to TRBD1. Per the germline V gene, CDR1 is MGHRA and CDR2 is YSYEKL. The length of the CDR3 is 15 residues. With V trimmed by 0 bases and J by 6 bases, 4 bases remained unmatched. The CDR3 is CASSQDWTGVDTQYF. CDR3 coding DNA: TGCGCCAGCAGCCAAGATTGGACAGGGGTCGATACGCAGTATTTT.

This chain links TRBV6-5 with TRBJ2-3; D possibly corresponds to TRBD1 (6 bases). CDR1 and CDR2 from the germline V gene are MNHEY and SVGAGI. CDR3 size: 15 residues. Trimming took off 5 bases at V and 4 bases at J, with 16 bases between the two ends. DNA for the CDR3: TGTGCCAGCAGTCCGGGACATCGTTTCGCAGATACGCAGTATTTT. Protein sequence: CASSPGHRFADTQYF.

The V and J genes are TRBV30 and TRBJ1-2; possible D gene TRBD1, 5 bases. The CDR3 sequence is 12 residues long. Germline lookup yields CDR1 GTSNPN and CDR2 SVGIG (reference sequence). V gave up 3 bases and J gave up 4 bases, with 9 bases separating them. CDR3 sequence: CAWSRATYGYTF. CDR3 coding DNA: TGTGCCTGGAGCAGGGCAACCTATGGCTACACCTTC.

This clone was detected only once. This chain joins TRBV28 and TRBJ1-1, with 8 bases fitting TRBD1. After removal of 6 bases from V and 6 bases from J, the junction contained 6 bases not matched to a gene. The length of the CDR3 is 13 residues. Germline lookup yields CDR1 MDHEN and CDR2 SYDVKM. The CDR3 region is CASRAGGVPEAFF. CDR3 nucleotides: TGTGCCAGCAGGGCAGGGGGCGTTCCTGAAGCTTTCTTT.

The CDR3 DNA follows: TGTGCCAGCAGCATTTACCCACAGGGATCTCTGTCCCAGCCCCAGCATTTT. Its translation: CASSIYPQGSLSQPQHF. The chain uses TRBV21-1 and TRBJ1-5; the table's D call of TRBD1 was not tested on the DNA. TRBV21-1 is shown as a pseudogene. The CDR3 runs 17 residues.

This chain connects TRBV5-1 to TRBJ2-1; 9 bases align to TRBD2. Per germline, CDR1 SGHRS and CDR2 YFSETQ. The ends lost 4 bases at V and 1 base at J; junction bases unmatched: 6. The CDR3 extends over 16 amino acids. The CDR3 loop reads CASSLTLAGSYNEQFF. In DNA form, the CDR3 reads TGCGCCAGCAGCCTTACGCTAGCGGGGTCCTACAATGAGCAGTTCTTC.

This clone was recorded a few times. The chain links TRBV18 to TRBJ1-4, with 7 positions matching TRBD1. V was clipped by 1 base and J by 11 bases; unmatched bases: 10. The germline V gene has CDR1 KGHSH and CDR2 LQKENI. The CDR3 is 15 residues long. The CDR3, as DNA: TGTGCCAGCTCACCACTGGATAGGGGGCGCGAGAAACTGTTTTTT. Protein sequence: CASSPLDRGREKLFF.

This chain's CDR3 is CASSLGQGTEAFF. CDR3 bases: TGTGCCAGCAGCCTGGGACAGGGGACTGAAGCTTTCTTT. The chain joins TRBV14 to TRBJ1-1; 10 bases match TRBD1. From germline, CDR1 is SGHDN and CDR2 FVKESK. The junction had 1 base not matched to a gene; V was cut back by 4 bases and J by 5 bases. This CDR3 spans 13 amino acids.

This clone was detected only a few times. The chain joins TRBV19 to TRBJ2-7; D ambiguous. Deletions cut 2 bases from V and 0 bases from J, with 11 bases between. CDR1 LNHDA and CDR2 SQIVND come from the germline V gene (reference sequence). The CDR3 length is 15 residues. CDR3 coding DNA: TGTGCCAGTAGTATACAGGTTACCTCCTCCTACGAGCAGTACTTC. This gives the protein CASSIQVTSSYEQYF.